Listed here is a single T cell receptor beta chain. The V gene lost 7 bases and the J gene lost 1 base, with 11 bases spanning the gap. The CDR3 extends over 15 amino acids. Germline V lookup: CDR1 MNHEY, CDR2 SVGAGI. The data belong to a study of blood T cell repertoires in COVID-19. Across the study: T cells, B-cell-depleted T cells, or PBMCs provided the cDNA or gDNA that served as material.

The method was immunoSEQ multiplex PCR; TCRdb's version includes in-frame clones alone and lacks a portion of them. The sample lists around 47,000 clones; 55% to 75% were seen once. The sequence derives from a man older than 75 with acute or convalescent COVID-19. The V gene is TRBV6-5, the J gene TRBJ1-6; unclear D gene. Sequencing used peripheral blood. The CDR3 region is CASKAGGSYNSPLHF. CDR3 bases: TGTGCCAGCAAGGCGGGAGGGTCCTATAATTCACCCCTCCACTTT.